The rows below give T cell receptor beta chains drawn from one sample of a study of blood T cell repertoires in COVID-19. The table came from immunoSEQ multiplex PCR; TCRdb's copy has only in-frame clones and leaves some out. Seen here are roughly 230,000 clones, 82% observed once, and the top ten hold approximately 3.8%. Sample: peripheral blood. Every receptor here comes from a woman aged 80 or over with acute or convalescent COVID-19. Both conserved end residues are part of each CDR3. The order of the fields is V gene, D gene, J gene, clone size, CDR3 DNA, CDR3 protein. D genes are given only for firm matches. The size entry is marked missing in some rows and otherwise reads once, few, many or a size class.

TRBV29-1	TRBD2	TRBJ2-3	once	TGCAGCGGTGAGGCCGGGACTAGCGGGGGCACAGATACGCAGTATTTT	CSGEAGTSGGTDTQYF
TRBV11-2	-	TRBJ2-7	-	TGTGCCAGCAGCTTAGGACAGGCCTCCCTCTACGAGCAGTACTTC	CASSLGQASLYEQYF
TRBV27	-	TRBJ1-1	-	TGTGCCAGCAGCCGACGTGGGCCTAGGGGGTTAGGAACTGAAGCTTTCTTT	CASSRRGPRGLGTEAFF
TRBV15	-	TRBJ1-3	-	TGTGCCACCAGCGAGATCGGGGGGCCGGGAAACACCATATATTTT	CATSEIGGPGNTIYF
TRBV3-1/TRBV3-2	TRBD1	TRBJ1-1	-	TGTGCCACACAACGGGCAGGGGGCACTGAAGCTTTCTTT	CATQRAGGTEAFF
TRBV21-1	-	TRBJ1-3	-	TGTGCCAGCCGTAGGACAGGGGGCTTCTCTGGAAACACCATATATTTT	CASRRTGGFSGNTIYF
TRBV28	-	TRBJ2-7	-	TGTGCCAGCAGTTTAGGGCAGGGTGTAAACGAGCAGTACTTC	CASSLGQGVNEQYF
TRBV24-1	TRBD1	TRBJ2-5	-	TGTGCCACCAGCGCAGGGACAGTCAAAGAAGAGACCCAGTACTTC	CATSAGTVKEETQYF
TRBV5-4	TRBD2	TRBJ2-2	few	TGTGCCAGCAGCAAGGGACTAGCGGATAGCACCGGGGAGCTGTTTTTT	CASSKGLADSTGELFF
TRBV5-4	TRBD1	TRBJ1-2	-	TGTGCCAGCAGTTCCGACAGGGGGCCTAACTATGGCTACACCTTC	CASSSDRGPNYGYTF
TRBV28	-	TRBJ1-2	-	TGTGCCAGCAGTTTACCGGGAGGACCGCCTAACTATGGCTACACCTTC	CASSLPGGPPNYGYTF
TRBV7-2	TRBD2	TRBJ2-1	-	TGTGCCAGCAGCACCGAGCGGGGGGGCCGCAATGAGCAGTTCTTC	CASSTERGGRNEQFF
TRBV7-8	-	TRBJ2-7	once	TGTGCCAGCAGCCGGTCTACGGGAGTTGGCTACGAGCAGTACTTC	CASSRSTGVGYEQYF
TRBV4-2	TRBD1	TRBJ1-2	-	TGTGCCAGCAGCCAAGATGGACAGGCCCTCGGGGGCTACACCTTC	CASSQDGQALGGYTF
TRBV5-6	-	TRBJ2-5	-	TGTGCCAGCAGCTTGCTCGAGGAGACCCAGTACTTC	CASSLLEETQYF
TRBV29-1	-	TRBJ1-1	-	TGCAGCGTTGACGGGGACACTGAAGCTTTCTTT	CSVDGDTEAFF
TRBV2	-	TRBJ2-6	once	TGTGCCAGCAGTGAAGGTGGGCCAGGGGCCAACGTCCTGACTTTC	CASSEGGPGANVLTF
TRBV4-2	-	TRBJ2-3	-	TGTGCCAGCAGCCAAGACGGCACAGATACGCAGTATTTT	CASSQDGTDTQYF
TRBV20-1	-	TRBJ1-4	-	TGCAGTGCCGTCAATGAAAAACTGTTTTTT	CSAVNEKLFF
TRBV7-2	-	TRBJ1-2	few	TGTGCCAGCAGCTTAGCGATCTCCTCCAGAGGGTTCGGCTACACCTTC	CASSLAISSRGFGYTF
TRBV19	TRBD1	TRBJ1-2	-	TGTGCCAGTAGTAGCCGGGACAGGGGGACCTATGGCTACACCTTC	CASSSRDRGTYGYTF
TRBV6-6	TRBD1	TRBJ1-2	-	TGTGCCAGCAGCTTTAGGACAGGGAGGGATGGCTACACCTTC	CASSFRTGRDGYTF
TRBV29-1	TRBD1	TRBJ1-4	-	TGCAGCGTAGCCGGGACAGGGGATGAAAAACTGTTTTTT	CSVAGTGDEKLFF
TRBV3-1/TRBV3-2	-	TRBJ1-5	-	TGTGCCAGCAGCCAGCTTTCTGGCTTTGGCAATCAGCCCCAGCATTTT	CASSQLSGFGNQPQHF
TRBV27	TRBD1	TRBJ1-2	-	TGTGCCAGCAGTATTGGACAGGGGGTTAACTATGGCTACACCTTC	CASSIGQGVNYGYTF
TRBV18	TRBD1	TRBJ2-5	-	TGTGCCAGCTCACCAGGACAGGGAGAGACCCAGTACTTC	CASSPGQGETQYF
TRBV18	-	TRBJ1-2	-	TGTGCCAGCTCCCCTGCCGGAGGGAGCGGTGGCTACACCTTC	CASSPAGGSGGYTF
TRBV6-6	-	TRBJ1-2	-	TGTGCCAGCAGGGATACAGGCTCCACTAACTATGGCTACACCTTC	CASRDTGSTNYGYTF
TRBV11-2	-	TRBJ2-3	-	TGTGCCAGCAGCTTAGATGGGGGCCGGGCAGATACGCAGTATTTT	CASSLDGGRADTQYF
TRBV29-1	-	TRBJ2-7	-	TGCAGCGTTGGGGGGACTCGGGGACCCTCCTACGAGCAGTACTTC	CSVGGTRGPSYEQYF
TRBV27	-	TRBJ2-7	-	TGTGCCAGCAGTTTAAAGTCACTCTACGAGCAGTACTTC	CASSLKSLYEQYF
TRBV11-2	TRBD1	TRBJ1-4	-	TGTGCCAGCAGCTTGGACGGACAGGAGAATGAAAAACTGTTTTTT	CASSLDGQENEKLFF
TRBV5-6	TRBD1	TRBJ1-6	-	TGTGCCAGCAGCTTGAGACAGGGTGTGAATTCACCCCTCCACTTT	CASSLRQGVNSPLHF
TRBV29-1	TRBD1	TRBJ1-5	-	TGCAGCGTTGAGGTAGGGACAGGGGGACCCAATAGCAATCAGCCCCAGCATTTT	CSVEVGTGGPNSNQPQHF
TRBV5-1	-	TRBJ1-3	-	TGCGCCAGCAGCGACGGGTTGGAAAACACCATATATTTT	CASSDGLENTIYF
TRBV2	-	TRBJ2-1	many	TGTGCCAGCAGTGAAAAGGTTACAGGAGGGAACAATGAGCAGTTCTTC	CASSEKVTGGNNEQFF
TRBV2	-	TRBJ2-3	few	TGTGCCAGCACTGGGAGAGATACGCAGTATTTT	CASTGRDTQYF
TRBV7-9	-	TRBJ1-5	-	TGTGCCAGCAGCTTACAGGGATATCAGCCCCAGCATTTT	CASSLQGYQPQHF
TRBV5-4	TRBD1	TRBJ2-7	-	TGTGCCAGCAGGGGACAGGGGGCGCAAGAGCAGTACTTC	CASRGQGAQEQYF
TRBV11-2	-	TRBJ1-2	-	TGTGCCAGCAGCTTAGAATCGGCAGGGTACACCTTC	CASSLESAGYTF
TRBV27	TRBD2	TRBJ2-3	-	TGTGCCAGCAGCTTTAGCGGGGTAAGCACAGATACGCAGTATTTT	CASSFSGVSTDTQYF